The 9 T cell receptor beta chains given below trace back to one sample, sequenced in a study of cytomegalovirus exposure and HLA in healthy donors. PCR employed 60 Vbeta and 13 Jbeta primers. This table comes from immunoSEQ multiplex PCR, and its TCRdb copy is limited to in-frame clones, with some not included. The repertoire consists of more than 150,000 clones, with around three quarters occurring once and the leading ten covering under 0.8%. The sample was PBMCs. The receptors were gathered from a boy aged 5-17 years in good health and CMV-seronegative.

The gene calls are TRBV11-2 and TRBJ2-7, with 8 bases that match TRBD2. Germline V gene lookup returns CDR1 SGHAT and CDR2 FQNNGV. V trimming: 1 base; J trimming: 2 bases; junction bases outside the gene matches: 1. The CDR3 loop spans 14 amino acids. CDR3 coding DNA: TGTGCCAGCAGCTTAGCAGCGGGGGCCTACGAGCAGTACTTC. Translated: CASSLAAGAYEQYF.

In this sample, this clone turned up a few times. CDR3 in amino acids: CASSFVSGNEKLFF. CDR3 nucleotide sequence: TGCGCCAGCAGCTTTGTATCCGGTAATGAAAAACTGTTTTTT. The chain uses TRBV5-1 and TRBJ1-4, with D unclear. V lost 2 bases and J lost 4, with 9 bases in between. The CDR3 is 14 amino acids. Per the germline V gene, CDR1 is SGHRS and CDR2 is YFSETQ.

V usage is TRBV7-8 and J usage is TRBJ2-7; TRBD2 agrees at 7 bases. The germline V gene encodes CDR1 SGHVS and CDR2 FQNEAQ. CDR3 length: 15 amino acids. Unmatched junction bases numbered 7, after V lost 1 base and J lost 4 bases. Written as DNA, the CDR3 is TGTGCCAGCAGCTTAGGGACGGGAGGAGTTTACGAGCAGTACTTC. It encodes CASSLGTGGVYEQYF. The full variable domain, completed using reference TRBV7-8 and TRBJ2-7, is GAGVSQSPRYKVAKRGQDVALRCDPISGHVSLFWYQQALGQGPEFLTYFQNEAQLDKSGLPSDRFFAERPEGSVSTLKIQRTQQEDSAVYLCASSLGTGGVYEQYFGPGTRLTVT.

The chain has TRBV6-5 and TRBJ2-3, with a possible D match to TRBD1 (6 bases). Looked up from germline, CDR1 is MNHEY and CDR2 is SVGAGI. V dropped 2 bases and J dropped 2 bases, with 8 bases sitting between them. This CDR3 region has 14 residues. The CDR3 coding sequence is TGTGCCAGCAGTTACGGGGGCACCACAGATACGCAGTATTTT. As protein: CASSYGGTTDTQYF.

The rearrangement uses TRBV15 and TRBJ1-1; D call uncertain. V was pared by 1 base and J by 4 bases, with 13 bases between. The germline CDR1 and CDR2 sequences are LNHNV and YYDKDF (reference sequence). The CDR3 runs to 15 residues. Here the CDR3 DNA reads TGTGCCACCAGCAGAGGGACCTCGGGGAGCACTGAAGCTTTCTTT. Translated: CATSRGTSGSTEAFF.

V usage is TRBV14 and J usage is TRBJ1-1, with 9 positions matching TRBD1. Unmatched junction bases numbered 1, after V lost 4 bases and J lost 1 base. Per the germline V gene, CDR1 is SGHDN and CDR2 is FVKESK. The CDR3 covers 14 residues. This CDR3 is CASSLDRGNTEAFF. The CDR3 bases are TGTGCCAGCAGCCTGGACAGGGGGAACACTGAAGCTTTCTTT.

Written as DNA, the CDR3 is TGTGCCAGCAGGATCGACTTCTCTGGGGCCAACGTCCTGACTTTC. Residues: CASRIDFSGANVLTF. V and J are TRBV6-5 and TRBJ2-6; D uncertain. The CDR3 consists of 15 residues. Per germline, CDR1 MNHEY and CDR2 SVGAGI. Between the trimmed V and J ends, which lost 6 bases and 0 bases, there was a span of 9 bases.

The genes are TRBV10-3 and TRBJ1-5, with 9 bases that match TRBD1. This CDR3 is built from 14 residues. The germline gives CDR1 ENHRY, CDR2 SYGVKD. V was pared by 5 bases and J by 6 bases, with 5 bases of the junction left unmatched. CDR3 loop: CAISWDREGQPQHF. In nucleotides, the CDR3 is TGTGCCATCAGTTGGGACAGGGAGGGTCAGCCCCAGCATTTT.

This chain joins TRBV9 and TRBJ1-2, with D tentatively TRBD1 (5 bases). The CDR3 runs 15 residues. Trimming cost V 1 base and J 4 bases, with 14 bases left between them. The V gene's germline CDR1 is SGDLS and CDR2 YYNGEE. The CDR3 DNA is TGTGCCAGCAGCGTATCGGACACCCCCGTCTATGGCTACACCTTC. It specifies CASSVSDTPVYGYTF.